The present TCR beta chain was sequenced within a study of vaccination effects on CD4 cells after COVID-19. As for the study in general: Samples from a couple of convalescent patients were given 16 days and one week before vaccination. Study conclusions and caveats: New vaccine-induced clones were the main type among post-vaccine spike-reactive clones in convalescents.

Trimming took 4 bases from V and 9 from J; bases not matched to a gene: 10. This CDR3 has 16 residues. CDR1 SGHRS and CDR2 YFSETQ come from the germline V gene. Using viral peptide pools, the ViraFEST assay grew out antigen-specific CD4+ T cells prior to sequencing. When around nine days of culture had elapsed, CD4+ T cells were isolated. The individual was infected with SARS-CoV-2 between March and December 2020, as confirmed by PCR. For this clone: Antigen: not known.

Clones were read by immunoSEQ multiplex PCR, and TCRdb kept only the in-frame ones, dropping some. Of around 49,000 clones listed, 65% to 70% are singletons. The material was CD4+ T cells from PBMCs cultured with a peptide pool, obtained before COVID-19 vaccination. This chain joins TRBV5-1 and TRBJ2-1; 13 bases align to TRBD2. This receptor was obtained from a human donor who had a prior SARS-CoV-2 infection. CDR3 amino acids: CASSPLTSGGSVEQFF. CDR3 coding DNA: TGCGCCAGCAGCCCTTTGACTAGCGGGGGGTCTGTTGAGCAGTTCTTC.